The 6 T cell receptor beta chains below come from one sample, sequenced in a study of metastatic and nonmetastatic thyroid tumors (dated by TCRdb to the early 2020s). No patient had received any treatment before thyroid surgery. Library preparation was by PCR. The instrument given in TCRdb is Illumina HiSeq 4000. TCRdb ran its own pipeline on the public reads, namely fastp trimming at Q25 and MiXCR clone calling, and kept in-frame beta chains. The sample data list approximately 86,000 clones, and roughly an eighth of these were observed just once. More than 7% of the sample is in the top ten clones. Sequencing was done on a sample of tumor tissue. Receptor source: a female donor with papillary thyroid cancer or a benign thyroid nodule (not recorded which). Some clones in this sample may be carry-over from other donors' samples.

There are many counts of this clone. The chain links TRBV3-1 to TRBJ2-1; 7 bases match TRBD2. V shed 0 bases and J 2 bases; nucleotides not matched to a gene: 1. Germline CDR1 reads LGHDT; CDR2 reads YNNKEL (reference sequence). CDR3 length: 15 residues. This CDR3 is CASSQEGTTYNEQFF. In DNA form, the CDR3 reads TGTGCCAGCAGCCAAGAAGGGACTACCTACAATGAGCAGTTCTTC.

This clone was picked up many times. The chain couples TRBV25-1 to TRBJ2-4; unclear D gene. The CDR3 is made up of 12 amino acids. Germline V CDR1 and CDR2: MGHDK, SYGVNS. Trimming pared 4 bases from V and 8 bases from J, leaving 9 bases between. As DNA, the CDR3 is TGTGCCAGCAGTGGGGGTTTTCACATTCAGTACTTC. It translates to CASSGGFHIQYF. The full variable domain, in which reference TRBV25-1 and TRBJ2-4 provide the parts outside the CDR3, is EADIYQTPRYLVIGTGKKITLECSQTMGHDKMYWYQQDPGMELHLIHYSYGVNSTEKGDLSSESTVSRIRTEHFPLTLESARPSHTSQYLCASSGGFHIQYFGAGTRLSVL.

This clone was observed a handful of times. A much larger clone is a single base away; this may be a read error. The J gene is TRBJ2-7, the V gene TRBV7-9; TRBD1 aligns across 8 bases. The CDR3 consists of 12 residues. Unmatched junction bases numbered 7, after V lost 9 bases and J lost 6 bases. Germline CDR1 is SEHNR and CDR2 is FQNEAQ (reference sequence). This chain's CDR3 is CASDRDRFEQYF. CDR3 nucleotides: TGTGCCAGTGATCGGGACAGGTTCGAGCAGTACTTC.

A remark on this clone: This clone may be a read error of a much larger clone one base away. The V gene is TRBV14, the J gene TRBJ2-1, with 7 bases lining up with TRBD2. V lost 4 bases and J lost 9; bases outside the gene matches: 9. CDR1 is SGHDN and CDR2 is FVKESK in the germline V gene. This CDR3 is built from 14 residues. CDR3 loop: CASSRLLGGSEQFF. CDR3 in DNA: TGTGCCAGCAGCCGCTTACTGGGGGGGTCTGAGCAGTTCTTC.

This clone was observed at least ten times. This chain connects TRBV20-1 to TRBJ2-7, with 9 bases identical to TRBD2. Germline V lookup: CDR1 DFQATT, CDR2 SNEGSKA (reference sequence). The CDR3 runs to 14 residues. V shed 5 bases and J 6 bases; nucleotides not matched to a gene: 11. The CDR3 DNA reads as TGCAGTGCTGCGAATAGCGGGAGAAGTCGCGAGCAGTACTTC. Its protein is CSAANSGRSREQYF.

This clone was recorded at least ten times. V usage is TRBV5-1 and J usage is TRBJ2-3; D remains unclear. CDR3 length: 15 amino acids. Germline V gene lookup returns CDR1 SGHRS and CDR2 YFSETQ. Trimming left V 0 bases short and J 0 bases short, with 8 bases between. DNA of the CDR3: TGCGCCAGCAGCTTGGGTCCACAAAGCACAGATACGCAGTATTTT. It translates to CASSLGPQSTDTQYF.